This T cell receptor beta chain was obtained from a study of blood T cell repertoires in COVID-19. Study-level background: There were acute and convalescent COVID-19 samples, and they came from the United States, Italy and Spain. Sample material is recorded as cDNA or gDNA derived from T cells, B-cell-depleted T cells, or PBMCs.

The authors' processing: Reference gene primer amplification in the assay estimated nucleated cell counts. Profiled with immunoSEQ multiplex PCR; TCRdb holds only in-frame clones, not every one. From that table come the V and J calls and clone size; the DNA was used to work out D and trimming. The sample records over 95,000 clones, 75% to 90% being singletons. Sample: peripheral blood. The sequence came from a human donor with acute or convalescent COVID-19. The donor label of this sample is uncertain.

The CDR3 here is CASSPGVGSYNEQFF. The CDR3 coding sequence is TGTGCCAGTAGTCCGGGAGTGGGCAGTTACAATGAGCAGTTCTTC. This chain uses TRBV19 with TRBJ2-1; D perhaps matches TRBD2 (6 bases). Germline values: CDR1 LNHDA, CDR2 SQIVND (reference sequence). The germline V and J ends were trimmed by 5 bases and 4 bases, with 15 bases remaining between them. This CDR3 has 15 residues.